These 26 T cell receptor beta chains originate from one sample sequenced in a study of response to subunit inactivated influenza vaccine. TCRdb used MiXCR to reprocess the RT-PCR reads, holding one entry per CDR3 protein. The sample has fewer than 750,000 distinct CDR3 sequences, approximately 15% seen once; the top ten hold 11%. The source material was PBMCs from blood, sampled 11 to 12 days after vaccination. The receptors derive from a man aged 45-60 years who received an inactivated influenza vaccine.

CDR3 nucleotide sequence: TGTGCCAGCAGCTCGTGGACAGGGGGCGGGTCTGAAGCTTTCTTT. Translated: CASSSWTGGGSEAFF. The chain joins TRBV7-2 to TRBJ1-1, with 11 nucleotides matching TRBD1. The V segment lost 4 bases and the J segment 6 bases; nucleotides outside the gene matches: 7. This CDR3 spans 15 amino acids. The germline gives CDR1 SGHTA, CDR2 FQGNSA.

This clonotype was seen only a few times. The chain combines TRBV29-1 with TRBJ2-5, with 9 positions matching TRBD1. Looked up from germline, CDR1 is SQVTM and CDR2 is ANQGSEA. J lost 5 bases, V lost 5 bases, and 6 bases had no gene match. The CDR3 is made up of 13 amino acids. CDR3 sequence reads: CSVSQGAPETQYF. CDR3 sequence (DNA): TGCAGCGTTTCACAGGGGGCGCCGGAGACCCAGTACTTC. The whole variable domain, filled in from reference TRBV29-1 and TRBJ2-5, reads SAVISQKPSRDICQRGTSLTIQCQVDSQVTMMFWYRQQPGQSLTLIATANQGSEATYESGFVIDKFPISRPNLTFSTLTVSNMSPEDSSIYLCSVSQGAPETQYFGPGTRLLVL.

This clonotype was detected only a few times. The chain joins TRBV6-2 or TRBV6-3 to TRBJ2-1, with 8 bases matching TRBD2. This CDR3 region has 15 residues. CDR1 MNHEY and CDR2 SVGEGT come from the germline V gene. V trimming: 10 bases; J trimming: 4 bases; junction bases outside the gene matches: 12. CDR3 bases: TGTGCCACCAAGTTAACGGGAGGGCCATACAATGAGCAGTTCTTC. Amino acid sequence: CATKLTGGPYNEQFF.

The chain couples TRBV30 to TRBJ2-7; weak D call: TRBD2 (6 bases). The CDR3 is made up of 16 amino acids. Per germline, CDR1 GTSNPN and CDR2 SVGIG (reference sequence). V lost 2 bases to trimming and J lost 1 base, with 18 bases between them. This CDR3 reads CAWSPGGASPSYEQYF. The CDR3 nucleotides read TGTGCCTGGAGTCCAGGAGGGGCTAGCCCATCCTACGAGCAGTACTTC.

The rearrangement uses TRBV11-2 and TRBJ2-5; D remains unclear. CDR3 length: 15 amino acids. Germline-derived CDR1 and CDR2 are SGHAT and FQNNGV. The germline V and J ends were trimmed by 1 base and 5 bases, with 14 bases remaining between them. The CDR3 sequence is CASSLAGGLGETQYF. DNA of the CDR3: TGTGCCAGCAGCTTAGCGGGCGGATTGGGGGAGACCCAGTACTTC.

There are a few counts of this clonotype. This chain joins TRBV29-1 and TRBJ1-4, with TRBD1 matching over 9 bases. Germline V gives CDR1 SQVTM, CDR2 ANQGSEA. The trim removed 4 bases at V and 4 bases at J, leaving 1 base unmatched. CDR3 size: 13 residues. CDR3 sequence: CSVVTGGNEKLFF. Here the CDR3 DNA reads TGCAGCGTTGTGACAGGGGGTAATGAAAAACTGTTTTTT.

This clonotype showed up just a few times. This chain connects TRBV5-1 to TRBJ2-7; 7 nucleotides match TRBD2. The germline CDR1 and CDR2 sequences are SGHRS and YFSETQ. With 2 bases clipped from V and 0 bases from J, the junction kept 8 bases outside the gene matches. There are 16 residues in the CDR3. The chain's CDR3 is CASSLSGRALSYEQYF. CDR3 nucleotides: TGCGCCAGCAGCTTATCAGGGAGGGCCCTCTCCTACGAGCAGTACTTC.

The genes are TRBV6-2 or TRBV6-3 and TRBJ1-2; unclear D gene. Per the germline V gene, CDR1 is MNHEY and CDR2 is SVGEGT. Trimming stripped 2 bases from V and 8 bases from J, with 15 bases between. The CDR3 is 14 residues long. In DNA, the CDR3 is TGTGCCAGCAGTTACGGTTCGCCAGCACGGGGCTACACCTTC. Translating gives CASSYGSPARGYTF.

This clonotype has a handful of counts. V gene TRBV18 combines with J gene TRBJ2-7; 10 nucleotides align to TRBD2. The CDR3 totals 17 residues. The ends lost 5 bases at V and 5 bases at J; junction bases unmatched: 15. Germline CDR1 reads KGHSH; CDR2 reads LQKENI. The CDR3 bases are TGTGCCAGCTCAAGGGCTAGCGGGGGTCCATTCTTCGACGAGCAGTACTTC. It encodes CASSRASGGPFFDEQYF.

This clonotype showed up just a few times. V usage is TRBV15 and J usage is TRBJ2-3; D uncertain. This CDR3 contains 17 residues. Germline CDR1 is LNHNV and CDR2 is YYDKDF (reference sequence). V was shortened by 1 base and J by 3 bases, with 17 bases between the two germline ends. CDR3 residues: CATSRVGQASWTDTQYF. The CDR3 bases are TGTGCCACCAGCAGAGTCGGTCAGGCAAGTTGGACAGATACGCAGTATTTT.

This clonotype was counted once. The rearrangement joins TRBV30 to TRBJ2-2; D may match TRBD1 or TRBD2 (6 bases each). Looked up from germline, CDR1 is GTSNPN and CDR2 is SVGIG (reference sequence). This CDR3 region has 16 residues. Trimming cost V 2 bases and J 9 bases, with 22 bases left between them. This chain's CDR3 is CAWSSRGGLAGWELFF. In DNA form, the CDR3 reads TGTGCCTGGAGTTCTCGTGGGGGGCTTGCAGGCTGGGAGCTGTTTTTT.

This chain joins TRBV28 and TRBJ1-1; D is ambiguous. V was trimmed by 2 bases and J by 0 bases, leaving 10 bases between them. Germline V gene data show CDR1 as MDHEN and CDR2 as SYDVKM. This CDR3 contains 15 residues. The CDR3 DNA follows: TGTGCCAGCAGTTTAATTGGGTACATGAACACTGAAGCTTTCTTT. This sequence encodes CASSLIGYMNTEAFF.

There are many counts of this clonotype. The CDR3, as DNA: TGTGCCAGCAGCTTAGGATGGGTTGGTACCGGGGAGCTGTTTTTT. Amino acid sequence: CASSLGWVGTGELFF. This chain uses TRBV7-2 with TRBJ2-2; no clear D gene. Germline assignment: CDR1 SGHTA and CDR2 FQGNSA. This CDR3 contains 15 residues. Trimming removed 1 base from V and 5 bases from J, with 11 bases in between.

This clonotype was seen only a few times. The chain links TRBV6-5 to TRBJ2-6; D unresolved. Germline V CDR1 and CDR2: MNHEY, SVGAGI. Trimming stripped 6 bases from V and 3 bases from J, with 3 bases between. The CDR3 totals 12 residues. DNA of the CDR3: TGTGCCAGCAGAGATGGGGCCAACGTCCTGACTTTC. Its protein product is CASRDGANVLTF.

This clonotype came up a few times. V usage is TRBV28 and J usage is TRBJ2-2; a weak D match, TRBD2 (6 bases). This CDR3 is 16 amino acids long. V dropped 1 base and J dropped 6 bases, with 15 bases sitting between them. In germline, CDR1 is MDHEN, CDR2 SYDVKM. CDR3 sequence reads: CASSLFRPGGPGELFF. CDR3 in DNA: TGTGCCAGCAGTTTATTCCGCCCCGGGGGACCCGGGGAGCTGTTTTTT.

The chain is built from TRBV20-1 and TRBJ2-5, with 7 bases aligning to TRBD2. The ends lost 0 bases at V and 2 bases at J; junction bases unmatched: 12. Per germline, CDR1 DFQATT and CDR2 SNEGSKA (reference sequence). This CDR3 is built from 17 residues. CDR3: CSARDPVRSGAQETQYF. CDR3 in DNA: TGCAGTGCTAGAGATCCGGTCCGGAGCGGGGCGCAAGAGACCCAGTACTTC.

The CDR3 DNA is TGCAGTGCTAAACCTGGACAGGCCTTCACAGATACGCAGTATTTT. Its protein is CSAKPGQAFTDTQYF. The rearrangement links TRBV20-1 to TRBJ2-3, with 7 positions matching TRBD1. After removal of 4 bases from V and 2 bases from J, the junction contained 9 bases not matched to a gene. Looked up from germline, CDR1 is DFQATT and CDR2 is SNEGSKA (reference sequence). This CDR3 is 15 amino acids long.

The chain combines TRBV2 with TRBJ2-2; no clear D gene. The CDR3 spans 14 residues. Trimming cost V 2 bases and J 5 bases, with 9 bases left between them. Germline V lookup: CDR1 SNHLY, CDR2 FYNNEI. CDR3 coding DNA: TGTGCCAGCAGTGAAAGTGATTTTACCGGGGAGCTGTTTTTT. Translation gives CASSESDFTGELFF. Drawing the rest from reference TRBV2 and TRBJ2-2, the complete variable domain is EPEVTQTPSHQVTQMGQEVILRCVPISNHLYFYWYRQILGQKVEFLVSFYNNEISEKSEIFDDQFSVERPDGSNFTLKIRSTKLEDSAMYFCASSESDFTGELFFGEGSRLTVL.

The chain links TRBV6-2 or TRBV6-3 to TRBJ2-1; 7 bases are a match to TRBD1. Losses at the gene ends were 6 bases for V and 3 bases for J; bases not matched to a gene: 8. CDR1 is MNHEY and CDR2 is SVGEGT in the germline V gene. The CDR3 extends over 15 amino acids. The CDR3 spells CASRMTGNGYNEQFF. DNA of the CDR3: TGTGCCAGCAGGATGACAGGGAACGGCTACAATGAGCAGTTCTTC.

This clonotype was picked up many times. CDR3 DNA: TGTGCCAGCACCCTTCGGACGGAGGCAACGAACGAGCAGTACTTC. This encodes CASTLRTEATNEQYF. V usage is TRBV6-2 or TRBV6-3 and J usage is TRBJ2-7; the D gene is possibly TRBD2 (5 bases). The germline V gene has CDR1 MNHEY and CDR2 SVGEGT. The CDR3 length is 15 residues. The V end lost 7 bases, the J end lost 5 bases, and 21 bases lay between the germline ends.

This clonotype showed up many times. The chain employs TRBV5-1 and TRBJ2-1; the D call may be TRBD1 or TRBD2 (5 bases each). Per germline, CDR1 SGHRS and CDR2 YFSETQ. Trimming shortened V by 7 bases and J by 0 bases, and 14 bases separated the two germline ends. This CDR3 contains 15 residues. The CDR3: CASAPGTVSYNEQFF. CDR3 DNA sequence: TGCGCCAGCGCGCCCGGGACCGTCTCCTACAATGAGCAGTTCTTC.

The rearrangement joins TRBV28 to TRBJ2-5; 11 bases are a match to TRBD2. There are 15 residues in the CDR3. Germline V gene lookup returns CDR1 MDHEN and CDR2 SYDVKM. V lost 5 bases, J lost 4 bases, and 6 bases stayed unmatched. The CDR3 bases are TGTGCCAGCAGTCCCCGACTAGCGGGGCGAGAGACCCAGTACTTC. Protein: CASSPRLAGRETQYF.

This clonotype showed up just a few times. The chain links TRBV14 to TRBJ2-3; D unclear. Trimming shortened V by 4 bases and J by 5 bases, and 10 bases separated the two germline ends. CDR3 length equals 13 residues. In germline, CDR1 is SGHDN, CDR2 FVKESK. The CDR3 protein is CASSRQTEDTQYF. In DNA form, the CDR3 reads TGTGCCAGCAGCCGTCAAACGGAAGATACGCAGTATTTT.

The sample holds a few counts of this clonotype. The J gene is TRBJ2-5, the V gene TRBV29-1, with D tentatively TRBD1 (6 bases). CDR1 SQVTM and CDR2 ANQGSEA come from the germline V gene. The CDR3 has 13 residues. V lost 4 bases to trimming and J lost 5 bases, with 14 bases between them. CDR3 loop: CSVGGTFWETQYF. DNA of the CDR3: TGCAGCGTTGGAGGGACATTCTGGGAGACCCAGTACTTC.

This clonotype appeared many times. The CDR3 coding sequence is TGCGCCAGCAGCCGGGACAGTAGTAATTCACCCCTCCACTTT. This codes for CASSRDSSNSPLHF. This chain connects TRBV5-1 to TRBJ1-6; TRBD1 agrees at 7 bases. The CDR3 covers 14 residues. Germline V gene lookup returns CDR1 SGHRS and CDR2 YFSETQ. V lost 4 bases, J lost 6 bases, and 4 bases stayed unmatched. The full variable domain, its missing parts supplied by reference TRBV5-1 and TRBJ1-6, is KAGVTQTPRYLIKTRGQQVTLSCSPISGHRSVSWYQQTPGQGLQFLFEYFSETQRNKGNFPGRFSGRQFSNSRSEMNVSTLELGDSALYLCASSRDSSNSPLHFGNGTRLTVT.

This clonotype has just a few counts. Here the CDR3 reads CSAGRGNSYSPLHF. CDR3 bases: TGCAGTGCGGGGAGGGGGAACAGCTATTCACCCCTCCACTTT. The V and J genes are TRBV20-1 and TRBJ1-6, with a possible D match to TRBD1 (6 bases). Germline loops: CDR1 DFQATT, CDR2 SNEGSKA (reference sequence). This CDR3 has 14 amino acids. V gave up 6 bases and J gave up 8 bases, with 17 bases separating them.